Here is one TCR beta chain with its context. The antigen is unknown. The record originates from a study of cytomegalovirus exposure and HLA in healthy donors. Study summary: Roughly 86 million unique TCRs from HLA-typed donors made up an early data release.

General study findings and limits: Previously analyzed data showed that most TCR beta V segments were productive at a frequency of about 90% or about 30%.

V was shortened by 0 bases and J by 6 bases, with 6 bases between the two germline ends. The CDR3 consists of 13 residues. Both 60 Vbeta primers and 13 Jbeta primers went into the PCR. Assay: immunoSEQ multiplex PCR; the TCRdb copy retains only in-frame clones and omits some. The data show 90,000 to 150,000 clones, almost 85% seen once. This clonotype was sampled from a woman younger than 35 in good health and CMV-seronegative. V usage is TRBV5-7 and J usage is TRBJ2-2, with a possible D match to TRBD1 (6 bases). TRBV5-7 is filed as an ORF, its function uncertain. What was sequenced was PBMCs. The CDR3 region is CASSLEGAGELFF. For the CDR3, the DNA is TGTGCCAGCAGCTTGGAGGGGGCCGGGGAGCTGTTTTTT.